The 22 T cell receptor beta chains listed next were all sequenced from one sample in a study of graft-versus-host responses after intestinal transplantation. Profiling relied on immunoSEQ multiplex PCR, and the TCRdb table lists in-frame clones only, not all of them. Among 20,000 to 25,000 clones listed, roughly half were seen once. Here the sequenced sample was alloreactive CD4+ T cells from a mixed lymphocyte reaction culture, taken before intestinal transplant. Documented subset: CFSE-low proliferating T cells sorted from roughly 6-day pre-transplant mixed lymphocyte reaction (GvH or HvG direction). All receptors come from a human patient who received an intestinal transplant.

In this sample, this clone turned up a few times. The chain couples TRBV2 to TRBJ2-7; possible D gene TRBD1, 5 bases. The CDR3 extends over 15 amino acids. In germline, CDR1 is SNHLY, CDR2 FYNNEI. V was clipped by 4 bases and J by 4 bases, with 17 bases between them. The CDR3: CASSADRIIPYEQYF. As DNA, the CDR3 is TGTGCCAGCAGTGCCGACAGAATTATTCCTTACGAGCAGTACTTC.

The V and J genes are TRBV10-1 and TRBJ2-2, with D possibly TRBD1 on 5 matching bases. The CDR3 is 15 residues long. Germline CDR1 reads WNHNN; CDR2 reads SYGVQD (reference sequence). V lost 4 bases and J 6 bases, leaving 15 bases between the germline ends. In DNA form, the CDR3 reads TGCGCCAGCAGTGCCACAAAAGGGGTAGCCGGGGAGCTGTTTTTT. Amino acid sequence: CASSATKGVAGELFF.

J is TRBJ2-2 and V is TRBV2, with TRBD2 matching over 10 bases. CDR3 length: 18 residues. V trimming: 6 bases; J trimming: 1 base; junction bases outside the gene matches: 11. From germline, CDR1 is SNHLY and CDR2 FYNNEI. CDR3 coding DNA: TGTGCCAGCAGACTCATACTACTAGCGGGGATGAACACCGGGGAGCTGTTTTTT. Residues: CASRLILLAGMNTGELFF.

Of note for this clone: Other nucleotide sequences from this sample produce the same CDR3. The rearrangement joins TRBV18 to TRBJ1-1; no clear D. Germline V lookup: CDR1 KGHSH, CDR2 LQKENI. Trimming pared 2 bases from V and 4 bases from J, leaving 14 bases between. The CDR3 covers 15 residues. Written as DNA, the CDR3 is TGTGCCAGCTCACCAGCGGGCGCTTGGGGCACTGAAGCTTTCTTT. Its protein product is CASSPAGAWGTEAFF.

This clone came up a few times. The gene calls are TRBV18 and TRBJ1-5; possibly TRBD1 for D (5 bases). The CDR3 totals 16 residues. Trimming cost V 3 bases and J 9 bases, with 21 bases left between them. The germline V gene has CDR1 KGHSH and CDR2 LQKENI. DNA for the CDR3: TGTGCCAGCTCACCCCAGGGAAGTCTTCAATCAGTGCCCCAGCATTTT. It is translated as CASSPQGSLQSVPQHF. The full variable domain, its missing parts supplied by reference TRBV18 and TRBJ1-5, is NAGVMQNPRHLVRRRGQEARLRCSPMKGHSHVYWYRQLPEEGLKFMVYLQKENIIDESGMPKERFSAEFPKEGPSILRIQQVVRGDSAAYFCASSPQGSLQSVPQHFGDGTRLSIL.

The chain couples TRBV9 to TRBJ1-1; TRBD1 agrees at 9 bases. The junction had 11 bases not matched to a gene; V was cut back by 4 bases and J by 4 bases. Germline V gene sequence: CDR1 SGDLS, CDR2 YYNGEE. The CDR3 contains 16 residues. CDR3 nucleotide sequence: TGTGCCAGCAGCCCGCGATTGACAGGGGGGACCACTGAAGCTTTCTTT. Protein: CASSPRLTGGTTEAFF.

The V gene is TRBV5-1, the J gene TRBJ2-5; 12 bases are a match to TRBD2. The CDR3 runs 16 residues. Trimming at V came to 4 bases and at J to 2 bases, leaving 6 bases not matched to a gene. The germline V gene encodes CDR1 SGHRS and CDR2 YFSETQ. In DNA, the CDR3 is TGCGCCAGCAGCGCCTCTAGCGGGGGGGTTCAAGAGACCCAGTACTTC. Protein product: CASSASSGGVQETQYF.

V and J are TRBV6-5 and TRBJ1-2, with D possibly matching TRBD1 (5 bases). Trimming removed 6 bases from V and 4 bases from J, with 9 bases in between. Per the germline V gene, CDR1 is MNHEY and CDR2 is SVGAGI. The CDR3 consists of 12 residues. DNA for the CDR3: TGTGCCAGCAGCTCCCAGGGCTATGGCTACACCTTC. This gives the protein CASSSQGYGYTF.

The table lists this clone with a few counts. DNA for the CDR3: TGTGCCAGCAGCCCCAGACAGGGGGCGGGGGGGGCCAACGTCCTGACTTTC. Translated, it gives CASSPRQGAGGANVLTF. The J gene is TRBJ2-6, the V gene TRBV4-2; TRBD1 matches 10 bases. The germline V gene encodes CDR1 LGHNA and CDR2 YNFKEQ. V was pared by 4 bases and J by 4 bases, with 7 bases of the junction left unmatched. The length of the CDR3 is 17 residues.

The CDR3 coding sequence is TGTGCCAGCAGAGCCGACAGGGCCTCCTACGAGCAGTACTTC. It is translated as CASRADRASYEQYF. The rearrangement joins TRBV6-1 to TRBJ2-7, with TRBD1 matching over 7 bases. The CDR3 totals 14 residues. CDR1 MNHNS and CDR2 SASEGT come from the germline V gene. Trimming removed 6 bases from V and 0 bases from J; junction bases left unmatched: 5.

This clone was counted a few times. The chain carries TRBV2 and TRBJ1-1; D might be TRBD1 (5 bases). The germline CDR1 and CDR2 sequences are SNHLY and FYNNEI. The CDR3 loop spans 14 amino acids. V was trimmed by 7 bases and J by 5 bases, leaving 17 bases between them. The CDR3 spells CASNMAGIGTEAFF. As DNA, the CDR3 is TGTGCCAGCAATATGGCAGGGATTGGGACTGAAGCTTTCTTT.

The chain joins TRBV2 to TRBJ1-1, with 9 bases aligning to TRBD1. This CDR3 contains 13 residues. V trimming: 8 bases; J trimming: 4 bases; junction bases outside the gene matches: 5. Per the germline V gene, CDR1 is SNHLY and CDR2 is FYNNEI. DNA of the CDR3: TGTGCCAGCTCCGGGACAGGGACCACTGAAGCTTTCTTT. Translation gives CASSGTGTTEAFF.

This clone has only one observation. V gene TRBV6-5 combines with J gene TRBJ1-1; 8 nucleotides line up with TRBD1. Per germline, CDR1 MNHEY and CDR2 SVGAGI. The trim removed 7 bases at V and 1 base at J, leaving 8 bases unmatched. The CDR3 spans 15 residues. The CDR3 DNA follows: TGTGCCAGCACCTTAACAGGGGGATGGAACACTGAAGCTTTCTTT. Residues: CASTLTGGWNTEAFF.

The chain's CDR3 is CATPEGSLNTEAFF. The CDR3 DNA reads as TGTGCCACCCCCGAGGGCAGCCTGAACACTGAAGCTTTCTTT. The chain carries TRBV2 and TRBJ1-1; D is unclear. Germline V CDR1 and CDR2: SNHLY, FYNNEI. The CDR3 loop spans 14 amino acids. Trimming took 10 bases from V and 0 from J, leaving 15 bases between them.

Only a few counts were recorded for this clone. The chain is built from TRBV10-3 and TRBJ2-7; tentative D call: TRBD1 (6 bases). V gave up 7 bases and J gave up 4 bases, with 11 bases separating them. The CDR3 consists of 12 residues. Looked up from germline, CDR1 is ENHRY and CDR2 is SYGVKD. The chain's CDR3 is CAITDRTYEQYF. DNA for the CDR3: TGTGCCATCACCGACAGGACTTACGAGCAGTACTTC.

The J gene is TRBJ2-4, the V gene TRBV5-1, with TRBD2 as a possible D gene (7 bases). The CDR3 extends over 15 amino acids. The V end lost 7 bases, the J end lost 1 base, and 15 bases lay between the germline ends. Germline lookup yields CDR1 SGHRS and CDR2 YFSETQ. The CDR3: CASGRGGAAKNIQYF. The CDR3 nucleotides are TGCGCCAGCGGGAGGGGGGGAGCGGCCAAAAACATTCAGTACTTC.

V gene TRBV7-8 combines with J gene TRBJ2-5; TRBD2 matches 8 bases. The germline V gene encodes CDR1 SGHVS and CDR2 FQNEAQ. V lost 5 bases and J lost 7; bases outside the gene matches: 9. The CDR3 is made up of 14 amino acids. The CDR3 sequence: CASSLGLAGATQYF. Here the CDR3 DNA reads TGTGCCAGCAGCCTCGGACTAGCTGGAGCGACCCAGTACTTC. Full variable domain (rest looked up from reference TRBV7-8 and TRBJ2-5): GAGVSQSPRYKVAKRGQDVALRCDPISGHVSLFWYQQALGQGPEFLTYFQNEAQLDKSGLPSDRFFAERPEGSVSTLKIQRTQQEDSAVYLCASSLGLAGATQYFGPGTRLLVL.

In this sample, this clone turned up a few times. The rearrangement joins TRBV7-9 to TRBJ2-5; D ambiguous. Germline V gives CDR1 SEHNR, CDR2 FQNEAQ (reference sequence). The CDR3 consists of 14 residues. V shed 0 bases and J shed 4 bases, with 9 bases lying between them. CDR3 bases: TGTGCCAGCAGCTTAGCGCGGCCGGGAGAGACCCAGTACTTC. This translates into CASSLARPGETQYF.

This clone was seen a few times. V and J are TRBV7-9 and TRBJ1-1; maybe TRBD1 (5 bases). V dropped 5 bases and J dropped 0 bases, with 19 bases sitting between them. The CDR3 totals 17 residues. Germline V gene data show CDR1 as SEHNR and CDR2 as FQNEAQ (reference sequence). DNA of the CDR3: TGTGCCAGCAGCCGCCGGGGGGTCTGGGGGATGAACACTGAAGCTTTCTTT. This encodes CASSRRGVWGMNTEAFF.

This sequence joins TRBV5-6 and TRBJ1-5, with D tentatively TRBD1 (6 bases). Trimming removed 4 bases at V and 4 bases at J, with 12 bases between. The V gene's germline CDR1 is SGHDT and CDR2 YYEEEE. The CDR3 has 14 residues. CDR3 nucleotide sequence: TGTGCCAGCAGCCAAGGACAGCCAAATCAGCCCCAGCATTTT. Residues: CASSQGQPNQPQHF.

This clone was detected a few times. The chain carries TRBV6-6 and TRBJ1-6; 10 bases are a match to TRBD1. This CDR3 spans 16 amino acids. Trimming at V came to 5 bases and at J to 4 bases, leaving 5 bases not matched to a gene. Germline loops: CDR1 MNHNY, CDR2 SVGAGI (reference sequence). The CDR3 protein is CASSPVDRGYNSPLHF. Written as DNA, the CDR3 is TGTGCCAGCAGTCCCGTGGACAGGGGGTATAATTCACCCCTCCACTTT.

The gene calls are TRBV6-6 and TRBJ2-4; D is perhaps TRBD2 (5 bases). This CDR3 spans 15 amino acids. The ends were cut back, 6 bases at V and 0 bases at J, with 12 bases in the middle. In germline, CDR1 is MNHNY, CDR2 SVGAGI (reference sequence). CDR3: CASRSRGEAKNIQYF. The CDR3 DNA follows: TGTGCCAGCAGGTCCCGGGGAGAAGCCAAAAACATTCAGTACTTC.